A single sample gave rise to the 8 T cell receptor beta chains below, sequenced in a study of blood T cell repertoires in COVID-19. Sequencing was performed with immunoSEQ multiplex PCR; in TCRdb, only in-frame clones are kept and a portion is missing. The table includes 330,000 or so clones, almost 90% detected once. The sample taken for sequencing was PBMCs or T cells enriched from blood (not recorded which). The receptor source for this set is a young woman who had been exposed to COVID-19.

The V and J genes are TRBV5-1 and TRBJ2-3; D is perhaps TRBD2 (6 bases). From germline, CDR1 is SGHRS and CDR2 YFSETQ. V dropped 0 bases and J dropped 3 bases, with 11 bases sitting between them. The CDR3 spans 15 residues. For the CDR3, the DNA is TGCGCCAGCAGCTTGGATGGCGCGGGGACAGATACGCAGTATTTT. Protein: CASSLDGAGTDTQYF.

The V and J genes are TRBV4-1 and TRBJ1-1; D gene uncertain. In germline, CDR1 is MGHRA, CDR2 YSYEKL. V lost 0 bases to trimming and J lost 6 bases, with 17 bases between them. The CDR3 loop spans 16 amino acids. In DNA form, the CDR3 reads TGCGCCAGCAGCCAAGAGTTTAGGACGGGAGCTTCTGAAGCTTTCTTT. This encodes CASSQEFRTGASEAFF.

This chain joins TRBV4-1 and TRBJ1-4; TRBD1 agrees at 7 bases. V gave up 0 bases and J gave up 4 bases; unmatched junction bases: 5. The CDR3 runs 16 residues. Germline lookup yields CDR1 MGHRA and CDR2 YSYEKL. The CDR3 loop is CASSQEGQGVNEKLFF. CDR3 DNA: TGCGCCAGCAGCCAAGAAGGGCAGGGGGTTAATGAAAAACTGTTTTTT.

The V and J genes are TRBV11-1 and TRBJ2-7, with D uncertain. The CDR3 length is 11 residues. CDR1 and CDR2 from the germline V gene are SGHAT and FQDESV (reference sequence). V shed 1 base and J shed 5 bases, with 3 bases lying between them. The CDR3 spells CASSLVNEQYF. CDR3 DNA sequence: TGTGCCAGCAGCTTAGTCAACGAGCAGTACTTC.

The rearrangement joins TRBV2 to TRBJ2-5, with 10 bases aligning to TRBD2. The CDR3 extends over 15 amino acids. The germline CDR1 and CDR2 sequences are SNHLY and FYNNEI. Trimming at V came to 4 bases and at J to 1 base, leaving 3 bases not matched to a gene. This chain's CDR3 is CASSGLAGAQETQYF. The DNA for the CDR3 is TGTGCCAGCAGTGGGCTAGCGGGAGCCCAAGAGACCCAGTACTTC.

CDR3 coding DNA: TGTGCCAGCAGTGAACGCGAGGGAGTCACGTACGAGCAGTACTTC. It yields the protein CASSEREGVTYEQYF. V and J are TRBV2 and TRBJ2-7; a weak D match, TRBD2 (5 bases). Deletions cut 2 bases from V and 4 bases from J, with 15 bases between. The CDR3 is 15 amino acids. In germline, CDR1 is SNHLY, CDR2 FYNNEI.

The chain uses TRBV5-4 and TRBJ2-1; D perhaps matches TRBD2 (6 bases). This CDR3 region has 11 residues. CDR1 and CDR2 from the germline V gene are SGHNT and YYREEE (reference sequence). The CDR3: CASGGPNEQFF. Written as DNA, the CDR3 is TGTGCTTCCGGAGGGCCGAATGAGCAGTTCTTC. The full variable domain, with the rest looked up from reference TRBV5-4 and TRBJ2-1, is ETGVTQSPTHLIKTRGQQVTLRCSSQSGHNTVSWYQQALGQGPQFIFQYYREEENGRGNFPPRFSGLQFPNYSSELNVNALELDDSALYLCASGGPNEQFFGPGTRLTVL.

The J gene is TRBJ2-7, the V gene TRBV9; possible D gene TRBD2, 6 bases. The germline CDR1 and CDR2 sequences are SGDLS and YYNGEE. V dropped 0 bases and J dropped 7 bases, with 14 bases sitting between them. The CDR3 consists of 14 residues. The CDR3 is CASSVAVASVEQYF. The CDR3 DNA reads TGTGCCAGCAGCGTAGCTGTGGCTAGCGTTGAGCAGTACTTC.